These T cell receptor beta chains were read from a single sample in a study of T cell repertoires in cytomegalovirus infection. These receptors have no known antigen. MiXCR, applied by TCRdb to the reads, yields one record per CDR3 protein. The sample lists a few hundred thousand distinct CDR3 sequences; approximately 40% were seen once. The sample here was cultured PBMCs, taken from culture after CMV antigen stimulation. These receptors were obtained from a human donor in good health (CMV status not recorded). Some clones in this sample may be carry-over from other donors' samples. CDR3s leave out the opening cysteine and the closing phenylalanine or tryptophan. The size field is filled for only some rows; it gives once, few, many or a size class.

TRBV7-2 | many | ASSLASGRYYNEQF
TRBV7-9 | few | ASSLDAGTANSPLH
TRBV28 | . | ASSFTGLGGNQPQH
TRBV7-2 | many | ASSFNAGSPDTQY
TRBV28 | . | ASSGGETGRGYT
TRBV19 | . | ATKPGRAPYEQY
TRBV7-2 | few | ASSLKSLARGDLWPQH
TRBV6-1 | . | ASSSGRVDEQF
TRBV7-8 | few | ASSFSRTQY
TRBV7-8 | few | ASSSVIRTGGYEQY
TRBV5-5 | . | ASSLVSSGGSEQF
TRBV11-2 | few | ASSLGYRDSYEQY
TRBV12-3/TRBV12-4 | . | ASRDLGLAGDGNEQF
TRBV12-3/TRBV12-4 | few | ASSPRGDEAF
TRBV5-1 | . | ASSYGLAEYNEQF
TRBV7-8 | few | ASSPERVNTEAF
TRBV28 | . | ASSLTPPSAGEKLF
TRBV10-3 | few | ATSIGAEETQY
TRBV20-1 | . | SARFVTRDRLF
TRBV7-9 | . | VSSLATGELF
TRBV7-8 | few | ASSPLGGPDTQY
TRBV7-9 | . | ASSPGGAASGEKLF
TRBV7-2 | few | ATKLPGANVLT
TRBV25-1 | once | ASSTMTGDYEQY
TRBV7-2 | few | ASRRGAIPLH
TRBV18 | . | ASSITRGNTDTQY
TRBV7-2 | few | ASSLEGPIANYGYT
TRBV15 | . | ATSRGQGGNQPQH
TRBV20-1 | . | SAQDRASLSGANVLT